The sequence of this T cell receptor (beta chain) was determined in a study of shared clonotypes between healthy human individuals. Looking at the study overall: The study used three CD4 naive, three CD4 memory, two CD8 naive and one CD8 memory plate per donor.

Each subset's genomic DNA was split evenly across several immunoSEQ plates. This table comes from immunoSEQ multiplex PCR, and its TCRdb copy is limited to in-frame clones, with some not included. The sample consists of about 640,000 clones, less than 80% of them appearing once. What was sequenced was memory CD4+ T cells sorted from blood. Sample subset: CD45RA-negative fraction. This TCR derives from a woman in her twenties or thirties in good health.

The CDR3 loop is CAWRRGVNTEAFF. The CDR3 coding sequence is TGTGCCTGGAGAAGAGGAGTGAACACTGAAGCTTTCTTT. The chain carries TRBV30 and TRBJ1-1, with unresolved D. Trimming removed 3 bases at V and 0 bases at J, with 8 bases between. The CDR3 is made up of 13 amino acids. Germline loops: CDR1 GTSNPN, CDR2 SVGIG (reference sequence).